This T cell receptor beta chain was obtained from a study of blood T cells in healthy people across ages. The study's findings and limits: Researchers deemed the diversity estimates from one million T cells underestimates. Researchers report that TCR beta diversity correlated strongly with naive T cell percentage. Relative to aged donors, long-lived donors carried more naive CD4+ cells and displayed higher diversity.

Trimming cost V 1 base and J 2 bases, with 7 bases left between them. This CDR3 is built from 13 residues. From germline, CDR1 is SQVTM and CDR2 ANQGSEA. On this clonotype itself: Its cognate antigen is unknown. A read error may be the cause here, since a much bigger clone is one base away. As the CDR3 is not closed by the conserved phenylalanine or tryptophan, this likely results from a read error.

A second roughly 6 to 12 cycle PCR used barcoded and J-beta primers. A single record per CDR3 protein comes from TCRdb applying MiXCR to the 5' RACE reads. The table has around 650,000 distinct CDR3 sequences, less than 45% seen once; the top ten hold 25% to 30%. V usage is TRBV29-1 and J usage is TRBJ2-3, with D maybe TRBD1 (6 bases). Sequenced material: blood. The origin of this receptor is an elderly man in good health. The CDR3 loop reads CSVEGGPTDTQYL. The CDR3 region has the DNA TGCAGCGTTGAAGGGGGGCCCACAGATACGCAGTATTTA.